The clone carrying this T cell receptor beta chain came up a few times. These data originate in a study of T-cell reconstitution after alpha-beta-depleted transplantation in children. The V end lost 3 bases, the J end lost 2 bases, and 7 bases lay between the germline ends. The CDR3 has 13 residues. As it was prepared, the TCRbeta library received unique molecular identifiers. TCRdb re-called the PCR reads with MiXCR, one entry per CDR3 protein. This table has approximately 350,000 distinct CDR3 sequences, 10% appearing once. The chain joins TRBV12-3 or TRBV12-4 to TRBJ2-5; D gene ambiguous. The origin of this receptor is a human donor who donated a stem cell graft to a child with acute lymphoblastic leukemia. This sample comprised PBMCs from the stem cell graft donor, obtained from the stem cell graft. The chain's CDR3 is CASSFQAQETQYF. As DNA, the CDR3 is TGTGCCAGCAGTTTCCAGGCGCAAGAGACCCAGTACTTC.